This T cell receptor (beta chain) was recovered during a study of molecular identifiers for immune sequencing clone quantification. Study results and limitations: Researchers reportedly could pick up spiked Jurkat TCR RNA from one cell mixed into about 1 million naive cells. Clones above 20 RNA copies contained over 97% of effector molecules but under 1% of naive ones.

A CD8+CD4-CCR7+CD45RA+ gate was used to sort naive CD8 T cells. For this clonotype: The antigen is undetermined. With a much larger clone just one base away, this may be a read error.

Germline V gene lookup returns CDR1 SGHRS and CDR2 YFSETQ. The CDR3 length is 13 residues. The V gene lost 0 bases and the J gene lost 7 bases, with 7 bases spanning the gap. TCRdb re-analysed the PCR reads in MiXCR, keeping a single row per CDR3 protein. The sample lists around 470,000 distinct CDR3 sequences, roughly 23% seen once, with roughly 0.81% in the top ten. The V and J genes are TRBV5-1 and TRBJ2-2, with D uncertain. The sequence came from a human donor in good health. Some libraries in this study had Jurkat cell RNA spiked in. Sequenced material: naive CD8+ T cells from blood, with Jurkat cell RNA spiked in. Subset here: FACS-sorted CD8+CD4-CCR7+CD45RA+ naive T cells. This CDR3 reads CASSLGALGELFF. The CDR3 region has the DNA TGCGCCAGCAGCTTGGGGGCCCTCGGGGAGCTGTTTTTT. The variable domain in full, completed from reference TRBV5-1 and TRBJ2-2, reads KAGVTQTPRYLIKTRGQQVTLSCSPISGHRSVSWYQQTPGQGLQFLFEYFSETQRNKGNFPGRFSGRQFSNSRSEMNVSTLELGDSALYLCASSLGALGELFFGEGSRLTVL.